The clone carrying this TCR beta chain was seen a single time. The antigen is unknown. The entry originates in a study of T cell responses to AZD1222 COVID-19 vaccine. Points from the study as a whole: Repertoires were sampled only after the peak T cell response.

The table came from immunoSEQ multiplex PCR; TCRdb's copy has only in-frame clones and leaves some out. This table holds more than 150,000 clones, around 87% found once. This CDR3 is 15 amino acids long. Germline V gives CDR1 SGHTA, CDR2 FQGNSA. V lost 0 bases, J lost 5 bases, and 5 bases stayed unmatched. This material consisted of peripheral blood, taken 28 days after the second AZD1222 dose. This receptor was identified in an adult who received the AZD1222 COVID-19 vaccine. The chain couples TRBV7-2 to TRBJ1-2, with TRBD1 identical over 8 bases. CDR3 residues: CASSLAVGQGYGYTF. Here the CDR3 DNA reads TGTGCCAGCAGCTTAGCAGTCGGACAGGGATATGGCTACACCTTC. The full variable domain, completed using reference TRBV7-2 and TRBJ1-2, is GAGVSQSPSNKVTEKGKDVELRCDPISGHTALYWYRQSLGQGLEFLIYFQGNSAPDKSGLPSDRFSAERTGGSVSTLTIQRTQQEDSAVYLCASSLAVGQGYGYTFGSGTRLTVV.